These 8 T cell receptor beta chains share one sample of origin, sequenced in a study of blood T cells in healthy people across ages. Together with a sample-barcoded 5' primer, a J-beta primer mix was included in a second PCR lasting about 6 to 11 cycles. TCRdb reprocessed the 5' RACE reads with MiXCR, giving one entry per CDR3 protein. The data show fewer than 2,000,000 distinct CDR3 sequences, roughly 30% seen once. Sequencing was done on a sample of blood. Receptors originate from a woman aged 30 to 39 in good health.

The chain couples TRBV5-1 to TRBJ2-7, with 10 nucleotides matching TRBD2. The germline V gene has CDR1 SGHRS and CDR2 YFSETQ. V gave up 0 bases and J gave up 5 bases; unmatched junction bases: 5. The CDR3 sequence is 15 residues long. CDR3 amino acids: CASSLAGTSENEQYF. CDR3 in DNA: TGCGCCAGCAGCTTGGCCGGGACTAGCGAGAACGAGCAGTACTTC.

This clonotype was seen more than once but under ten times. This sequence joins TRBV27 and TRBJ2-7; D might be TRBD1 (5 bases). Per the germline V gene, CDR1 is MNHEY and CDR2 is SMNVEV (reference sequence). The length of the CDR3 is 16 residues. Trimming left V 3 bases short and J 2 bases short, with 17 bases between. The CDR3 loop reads CASSLSITGTTYEQYF. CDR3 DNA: TGTGCCAGCAGTTTGTCGATCACAGGCACTACCTACGAGCAGTACTTC.

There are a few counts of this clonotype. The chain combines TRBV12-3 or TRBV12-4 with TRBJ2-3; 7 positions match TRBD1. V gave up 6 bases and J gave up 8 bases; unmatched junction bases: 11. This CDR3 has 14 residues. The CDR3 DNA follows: TGTGCCAGCAGCACGACAACAGGGGTGGGTACGCAGTATTTT. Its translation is CASSTTTGVGTQYF.

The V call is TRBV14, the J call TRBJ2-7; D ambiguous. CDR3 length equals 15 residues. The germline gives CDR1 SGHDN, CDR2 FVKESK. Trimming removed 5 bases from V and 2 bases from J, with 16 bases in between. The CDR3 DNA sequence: TGTGCCAGCAGCAAGACCGAAGGTCTTCCCTACGAGCAGTACTTC. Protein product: CASSKTEGLPYEQYF.

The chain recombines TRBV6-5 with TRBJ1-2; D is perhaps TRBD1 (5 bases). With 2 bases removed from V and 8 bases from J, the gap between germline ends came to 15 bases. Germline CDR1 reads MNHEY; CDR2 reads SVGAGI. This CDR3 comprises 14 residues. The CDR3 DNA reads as TGTGCCAGCAGTTACACTGCCAGGGCAAAGGGCTACACCTTC. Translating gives CASSYTARAKGYTF.

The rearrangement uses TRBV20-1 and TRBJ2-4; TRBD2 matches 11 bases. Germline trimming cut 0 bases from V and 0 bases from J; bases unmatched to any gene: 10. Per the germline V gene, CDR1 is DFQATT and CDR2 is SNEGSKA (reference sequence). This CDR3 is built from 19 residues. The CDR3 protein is CSARDKTSGKLLAKNIQYF. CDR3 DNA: TGCAGTGCTAGAGATAAGACTAGCGGGAAACTACTAGCCAAAAACATTCAGTACTTC.

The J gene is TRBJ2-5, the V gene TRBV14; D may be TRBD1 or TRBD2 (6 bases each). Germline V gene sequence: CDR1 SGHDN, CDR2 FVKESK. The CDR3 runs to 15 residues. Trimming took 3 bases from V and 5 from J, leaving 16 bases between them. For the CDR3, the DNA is TGTGCCAGCAGCCACCGGGACTCCCAGGGGGAGACCCAGTACTTC. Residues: CASSHRDSQGETQYF.

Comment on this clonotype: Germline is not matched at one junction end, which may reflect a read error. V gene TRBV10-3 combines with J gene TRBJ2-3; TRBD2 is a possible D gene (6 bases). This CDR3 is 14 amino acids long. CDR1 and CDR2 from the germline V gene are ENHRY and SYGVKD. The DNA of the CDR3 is TGTGCCATCAATGGGGCGGGGAGCATAGATACGCAGTATTTT. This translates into CAINGAGSIDTQYF.